The 30 T cell receptor beta chains listed next were all sequenced from one sample in a study of cytomegalovirus exposure and HLA in healthy donors. PCR used 60 Vbeta primers and 13 Jbeta primers. Assay used: immunoSEQ multiplex PCR; TCRdb lists only in-frame clones, some missing. Among 150,000 to 200,000 clones listed, roughly four fifths were seen once. Sequencing input: PBMCs. The receptors stem from a woman between 18 and 29 years old in good health and CMV-seronegative.

This clone showed up just a few times. The V call is TRBV10-3, the J call TRBJ2-7; a weak D match, TRBD2 (6 bases). V was clipped by 3 bases and J by 11 bases, with 14 bases between them. Germline V gene sequence: CDR1 ENHRY, CDR2 SYGVKD. The CDR3 runs to 12 residues. Here the CDR3 reads CAISDWVEGKYF. As DNA, the CDR3 is TGTGCCATCAGTGATTGGGTGGAGGGAAAGTACTTC.

V gene TRBV21-1 combines with J gene TRBJ2-7; TRBD1 is the table's D call and was not checked against the DNA. TRBV21-1 is a documented pseudogene. This CDR3 has 16 amino acids. The CDR3 region has the DNA TGTGCCAGCAGCAAAGAAGAACGGTTTAGGGGCTACGAGCAGTACTTC. Translating it yields CASSKEERFRGYEQYF.

For this clone: In the same sample, other DNA sequences code for this CDR3. The chain recombines TRBV4-2 with TRBJ1-1; 7 bases are a match to TRBD1. The length of the CDR3 is 12 residues. CDR1 is LGHNA and CDR2 is YNFKEQ in the germline V gene. V lost 10 bases, J lost 1 base, and 3 bases stayed unmatched. CDR3 in amino acids: CATRQGNTEAFF. In nucleotides, the CDR3 is TGTGCCACTAGACAGGGGAACACTGAAGCTTTCTTT.

The rearrangement uses TRBV6-6 and TRBJ1-1; TRBD1 aligns across 10 bases. CDR3 length equals 15 residues. Germline V gene sequence: CDR1 MNHNY, CDR2 SVGAGI (reference sequence). The V gene end was trimmed by 6 bases and the J gene end by 6 bases; junction bases not matched to a gene: 10. CDR3 nucleotides: TGTGCCAGCAGGTGGCCGACAGGGGGCGGCTCTGAAGCTTTCTTT. It is translated as CASRWPTGGGSEAFF.

The chain joins TRBV11-3 to TRBJ2-5; D might be TRBD1 (6 bases). The CDR3 has 12 residues. Germline V lookup: CDR1 SGHNT, CDR2 YENEEA. V gave up 2 bases and J gave up 5 bases, with 6 bases separating them. In DNA, the CDR3 is TGTGCCAGCAGCTTACAGGGGGAGACCCAGTACTTC. This sequence encodes CASSLQGETQYF.

The chain links TRBV11-2 to TRBJ2-1; TRBD2 agrees at 11 bases. The germline V gene has CDR1 SGHAT and CDR2 FQNNGV. There are 17 residues in the CDR3. Trimming at V came to 5 bases and at J to 5 bases, leaving 11 bases not matched to a gene. DNA for the CDR3: TGTGCCAGCAGCCACGCACGACTAGCGGGAAGTAACAATGAGCAGTTCTTC. This codes for CASSHARLAGSNNEQFF.

This rearrangement joins TRBV30 to TRBJ2-5; TRBD2 agrees at 12 bases. This CDR3 contains 14 residues. Germline trimming cut 2 bases from V and 5 bases from J; bases unmatched to any gene: 3. In germline, CDR1 is GTSNPN, CDR2 SVGIG (reference sequence). The CDR3 is CAWSPLAGGETQYF. The CDR3, as DNA: TGTGCCTGGAGTCCCCTAGCGGGAGGGGAGACCCAGTACTTC.

The chain is built from TRBV7-9 and TRBJ1-5; 8 bases are a match to TRBD1. The CDR3 contains 15 residues. Trimming cost V 5 bases and J 3 bases; bases outside gene matches: 6. Germline CDR1 is SEHNR and CDR2 is FQNEAQ (reference sequence). The CDR3 DNA reads as TGTGCCAGCAGCCTATGGGGACAGGACAATCAGCCCCAGCATTTT. It is translated as CASSLWGQDNQPQHF.

V is TRBV28 and J is TRBJ2-1; 11 bases map to TRBD1. CDR3 length equals 15 residues. The J segment lost 7 bases and the V segment lost 6 bases, leaving 8 bases of the junction unmatched. From germline, CDR1 is MDHEN and CDR2 SYDVKM. CDR3 DNA sequence: TGTGCCAGCAGCCAGACCGGGACAGGGGGGAATGAGCAGTTCTTC. It codes for CASSQTGTGGNEQFF. The full variable domain, rest sourced from reference TRBV28 and TRBJ2-1, is DVKVTQSSRYLVKRTGEKVFLECVQDMDHENMFWYRQDPGLGLRLIYFSYDVKMKEKGDIPEGYSVSREKKERFSLILESASTNQTSMYLCASSQTGTGGNEQFFGPGTRLTVL.

The chain employs TRBV27 and TRBJ1-2, with D possibly being TRBD1 (6 bases). Trimming removed 5 bases from V and 4 bases from J, with 11 bases in between. The CDR3 has 13 residues. Germline V gives CDR1 MNHEY, CDR2 SMNVEV (reference sequence). The CDR3 protein is CASSPGDTYGYTF. Written as DNA, the CDR3 is TGTGCCAGCAGTCCCGGGGACACCTATGGCTACACCTTC.

The CDR3 DNA reads as TGTGCCAGCAGCTCTACGACAGGGGGCCCCGGGGAGCTGTTTTTT. This encodes CASSSTTGGPGELFF. This chain connects TRBV11-3 to TRBJ2-2, with 10 bases identical to TRBD1. Germline V CDR1 and CDR2: SGHNT, YENEEA. The CDR3 sequence is 15 residues long. V gave up 4 bases and J gave up 6 bases; unmatched junction bases: 5.

The chain couples TRBV27 to TRBJ1-5, with D tentatively TRBD1 (6 bases). Germline values: CDR1 MNHEY, CDR2 SMNVEV (reference sequence). The CDR3 is 13 residues long. Trimming removed 5 bases at V and 1 base at J, with 6 bases between. The CDR3 loop reads CASSTGSNQPQHF. CDR3 coding DNA: TGTGCCAGCAGTACAGGGAGCAATCAGCCCCAGCATTTT.

This clone is a singleton in its sample. V usage is TRBV30 and J usage is TRBJ2-7; possibly TRBD1 for D (5 bases). Germline values: CDR1 GTSNPN, CDR2 SVGIG (reference sequence). Trimming stripped 0 bases from V and 2 bases from J, with 14 bases between. CDR3 length equals 15 residues. CDR3 sequence (DNA): TGTGCCTGGAGTGTACTCCAGGGCTTTCCCTACGAGCAGTACTTC. Its protein product is CAWSVLQGFPYEQYF.

The chain uses TRBV4-1 and TRBJ1-4; 7 bases fit TRBD1. The V gene end was trimmed by 3 bases and the J gene end by 4 bases; junction bases not matched to a gene: 8. Germline V gene sequence: CDR1 MGHRA, CDR2 YSYEKL. The length of the CDR3 is 16 residues. This chain's CDR3 is CASSQKMGTDNEKLFF. The CDR3 DNA sequence: TGCGCCAGCAGCCAGAAGATGGGGACAGATAATGAAAAACTGTTTTTT.

This chain joins TRBV29-1 and TRBJ1-4; TRBD1 aligns across 8 bases. The V gene end was trimmed by 4 bases and the J gene end by 1 base; junction bases not matched to a gene: 8. The germline CDR1 and CDR2 sequences are SQVTM and ANQGSEA. The CDR3 spans 16 residues. DNA of the CDR3: TGCAGCGTTGTAAGGGGCGGACAGGGAACTAATGAAAAACTGTTTTTT. This codes for CSVVRGGQGTNEKLFF.

The genes are TRBV6-5 and TRBJ2-5; the match to TRBD1 covers 9 bases. Unmatched junction bases numbered 6, after V lost 0 bases and J lost 4 bases. Per germline, CDR1 MNHEY and CDR2 SVGAGI. CDR3 size: 16 residues. The CDR3 reads CASSYSGQGEGETQYF. As DNA, the CDR3 is TGTGCCAGCAGTTACTCGGGACAGGGTGAAGGAGAGACCCAGTACTTC.

V is TRBV28 and J is TRBJ2-4, with TRBD2 matching 8 bases. V was clipped by 3 bases and J by 8 bases; unmatched bases: 12. CDR1 is MDHEN and CDR2 is SYDVKM in the germline V gene. This CDR3 spans 16 amino acids. CDR3 in amino acids: CASSFGGSGSGYIQYF. CDR3 sequence (DNA): TGTGCCAGCAGTTTTGGGGGAAGCGGGAGTGGGTACATTCAGTACTTC.

The rearrangement links TRBV6-5 to TRBJ2-2; the match to TRBD1 covers 11 bases. This CDR3 region has 15 residues. Trimming cost V 6 bases and J 2 bases; bases outside gene matches: 2. Germline loops: CDR1 MNHEY, CDR2 SVGAGI. DNA for the CDR3: TGTGCCAGCAGGGGGACAGGGGGAAACACCGGGGAGCTGTTTTTT. Translating gives CASRGTGGNTGELFF.

V is TRBV30 and J is TRBJ2-5, with D perhaps TRBD2 (5 bases). The CDR3 has 15 amino acids. The germline V gene encodes CDR1 GTSNPN and CDR2 SVGIG (reference sequence). Trimming took 0 bases from V and 5 from J, leaving 16 bases between them. CDR3 residues: CAWSVHPLAWETQYF. CDR3 bases: TGTGCCTGGAGTGTACATCCTCTAGCCTGGGAGACCCAGTACTTC.

The chain is built from TRBV4-3 and TRBJ2-5; no reliable D call. The J call may be faulty, since TRBJ2-7 better matches the DNA end. The CDR3 covers 13 residues. CDR1 and CDR2 (germline): LGHNA, YSLEER. The CDR3 sequence: CASSQELGYEQYF. In nucleotides, the CDR3 is TGCGCCAGCAGCCAAGAACTGGGCTACGAGCAGTACTTC.

CDR3 DNA: TGTGCCAGCAGCGTAGGTAGCGGGCTCTACAATGAGCAGTTCTTC. Encoded protein: CASSVGSGLYNEQFF. V gene TRBV9 combines with J gene TRBJ2-1, with 7 bases that match TRBD2. Germline lookup yields CDR1 SGDLS and CDR2 YYNGEE. CDR3 length: 15 amino acids. V shed 0 bases and J 3 bases; nucleotides not matched to a gene: 3. Full variable domain (remainder filled in from reference TRBV9 and TRBJ2-1): DSGVTQTPKHLITATGQRVTLRCSPRSGDLSVYWYQQSLDQGLQFLIQYYNGEERAKGNILERFSAQQFPDLHSELNLSSLELGDSALYFCASSVGSGLYNEQFFGPGTRLTVL.

The genes are TRBV4-1 and TRBJ1-2; 9 bases agree with TRBD1. The CDR3 runs to 16 residues. Germline values: CDR1 MGHRA, CDR2 YSYEKL. The V and J ends lost 1 base and 7 bases, in that order; junction bases with no gene match: 10. The DNA of the CDR3 is TGCGCCAGCAGCCAAGCTCTACAGGGGGCGGTTTGTGGCTACACCTTC. Protein: CASSQALQGAVCGYTF.

This clone was recorded only once. The CDR3 nucleotides are TGCGCCAGCAGCACCAACCTCAAAAGCGGCCCCTACGAGCAGTACTTC. Its translation is CASSTNLKSGPYEQYF. The V call is TRBV4-3, the J call TRBJ2-7; maybe TRBD2 (5 bases). The ends were cut back, 5 bases at V and 2 bases at J, with 19 bases in the middle. The CDR3 is 16 residues long. From germline, CDR1 is LGHNA and CDR2 YSLEER.

The CDR3 DNA reads as TGTGCCTGGAGCGCCGGGGACAATCAGCCCCAGCATTTT. This encodes CAWSAGDNQPQHF. The V gene is TRBV30, the J gene TRBJ1-5, with no clear D. V lost 3 bases and J lost 3, with 9 bases in between. Germline CDR1 is GTSNPN and CDR2 is SVGIG (reference sequence). The CDR3 is 13 residues long.

The gene calls are TRBV10-3 and TRBJ2-1, with 8 nucleotides matching TRBD2. Germline-derived CDR1 and CDR2 are ENHRY and SYGVKD. V gave up 3 bases and J gave up 2 bases; unmatched junction bases: 9. This CDR3 comprises 17 residues. The CDR3 loop reads CAISDPHSGTTYNEQFF. CDR3 DNA sequence: TGTGCCATCAGTGACCCTCATAGCGGGACGACCTACAATGAGCAGTTCTTC.

The chain recombines TRBV6-5 with TRBJ2-3; 13 bases line up with TRBD2. Germline V gene lookup returns CDR1 MNHEY and CDR2 SVGAGI. This CDR3 is 15 amino acids long. V dropped 5 bases and J dropped 5; count of bases not matched to a gene: 4. Here the CDR3 DNA reads TGTGCCAGCAGTCCCGGACTAGCGGGAGTAGATACGCAGTATTTT. This translates into CASSPGLAGVDTQYF.

The chain combines TRBV5-1 with TRBJ2-3, with TRBD1 matching over 11 bases. The J segment lost 5 bases and the V segment lost 0 bases, leaving 2 bases of the junction unmatched. The CDR3 spans 15 residues. Germline V gives CDR1 SGHRS, CDR2 YFSETQ. The CDR3 region is CASSLDGTGGDTQYF. CDR3 in DNA: TGCGCCAGCAGCTTGGACGGGACAGGGGGAGATACGCAGTATTTT.

The chain has TRBV18 and TRBJ2-3, with 9 bases that match TRBD2. Trimming cost V 5 bases and J 3 bases; bases outside gene matches: 9. CDR3 length: 16 residues. Germline CDR1 and CDR2: KGHSH and LQKENI. The DNA of the CDR3 is TGTGCCAGCTCAGTCGGTAGCGGGAGTTTAACAGATACGCAGTATTTT. This translates into CASSVGSGSLTDTQYF.

A single count supports this clone. The V and J genes are TRBV10-3 and TRBJ1-2; 9 bases are a match to TRBD1. This CDR3 spans 12 amino acids. In germline, CDR1 is ENHRY, CDR2 SYGVKD. Germline trimming cut 11 bases from V and 2 bases from J; bases unmatched to any gene: 3. CDR3 nucleotides: TGTGCCGTAACAGGGGGCAACTATGGCTACACCTTC. Protein product: CAVTGGNYGYTF.

This clone has just one count. The chain couples TRBV19 to TRBJ1-5, with D possibly matching TRBD1 (5 bases). The CDR3 totals 13 residues. Between the trimmed V and J ends, which lost 6 bases and 4 bases, there was a span of 10 bases. Germline V gene lookup returns CDR1 LNHDA and CDR2 SQIVND (reference sequence). This chain's CDR3 is CASRDTLNQPQHF. The CDR3 DNA sequence: TGTGCCAGTAGGGACACTTTAAATCAGCCCCAGCATTTT.